A selection of T cell receptor beta chains follows, all from one sample in a study of shared clonotypes between healthy human individuals. Profiled with immunoSEQ multiplex PCR; TCRdb holds only in-frame clones, not every one. The sample carries about 1,900,000 clones, approximately 94% recorded once. Sample: naive CD8+ T cells sorted from blood. The origin of the receptors is a man between 18 and 35 years old in good health. Both conserved end residues are part of each CDR3. A D gene is named only where the DNA matches it firmly. A row's size may be missing; if present it is once, few, many or a size class.

V,D,J,size,CDR3,DNA
TRBV11-2,-,TRBJ2-7,-,CASSSDPSYEQYF,TGTGCCAGCAGCTCGGACCCCTCCTACGAGCAGTACTTC
TRBV27,-,TRBJ1-5,-,CASSLRPEEPQHF,TGTGCCAGCAGCCTCCGACCCGAAGAGCCCCAGCATTTT
TRBV6-6,-,TRBJ2-3,-,CASNPLPRGPTDTQYF,TGTGCCAGCAACCCCCTCCCGCGGGGGCCCACAGATACGCAGTATTTT
TRBV9,-,TRBJ2-3,-,CASSVAGPGDTQYF,TGTGCCAGCAGCGTTGCAGGGCCGGGAGATACGCAGTATTTT
TRBV6-1,-,TRBJ1-5,-,CASSELGYSNQPQHF,TGTGCCAGCAGTGAATTGGGATATAGCAATCAGCCCCAGCATTTT
TRBV25-1,-,TRBJ1-5,few,CASSGQWLFQPQHF,TGTGCCAGCAGTGGCCAATGGTTGTTTCAGCCCCAGCATTTT
TRBV2,TRBD1,TRBJ1-5,-,CASTPRDSYQPQHF,TGTGCCAGCACTCCCCGGGACAGTTATCAGCCCCAGCATTTT
TRBV9,TRBD2,TRBJ2-1,-,CASSEGRGKSYNEQFF,TGTGCCAGCAGCGAAGGGAGGGGCAAATCCTACAATGAGCAGTTCTTC
TRBV11-2,-,TRBJ2-3,-,CASSLFSDTQYF,TGTGCCAGCAGCTTGTTTAGCGACACGCAGTATTTT
TRBV9,-,TRBJ1-6,-,CASSVGAHSPLHF,TGTGCCAGCAGCGTAGGGGCCCATTCACCCCTCCACTTT
TRBV10-2,TRBD2,TRBJ2-5,-,CASSELAGGLVETQYF,TGCGCCAGCAGTGAATTAGCGGGGGGGCTCGTAGAGACCCAGTACTTC
TRBV7-8,TRBD2,TRBJ2-7,-,CASSLTSGRTYEQYF,TGTGCCAGCAGCTTGACTAGCGGGAGAACCTACGAGCAGTACTTC
TRBV9,-,TRBJ2-7,once,CASSPRTLPEQYF,TGTGCCAGCAGCCCAAGGACTCTCCCCGAGCAGTACTTC
TRBV2,-,TRBJ2-4,-,CASSERLEGAKNIQYF,TGTGCCAGCAGTGAGAGGCTCGAGGGGGCCAAAAACATTCAGTACTTC
TRBV28,-,TRBJ1-4,-,CASSFYPEKLFF,TGTGCCAGCAGTTTTTACCCTGAAAAACTGTTTTTT
TRBV7-9,TRBD2,TRBJ2-1,-,CASSQAGGIYNEQFF,TGTGCCAGCAGCCAAGCGGGGGGGATCTATAATGAGCAGTTCTTC
TRBV4-1,-,TRBJ1-2,-,CASSQSPGDVKGYTF,TGCGCCAGCAGCCAAAGCCCCGGGGACGTGAAGGGCTACACCTTC
TRBV6-5,-,TRBJ1-5,-,CASSYSQAQPQHF,TGTGCCAGCAGTTACTCGCAGGCTCAGCCCCAGCATTTT
TRBV6-6,TRBD1,TRBJ2-7,-,CASRPGTGVNEQYF,TGTGCCAGCAGGCCCGGGACAGGGGTCAACGAGCAGTACTTC
TRBV19,-,TRBJ1-1,-,CASSIQPAMNTEAFF,TGTGCCAGTAGTATTCAACCAGCCATGAACACTGAAGCTTTCTTT
TRBV7-2,-,TRBJ2-3,-,CASSSPPDTQYF,TGTGCCAGCAGCTCCCCCCCAGATACGCAGTATTTT
TRBV28,-,TRBJ2-5,-,CATDGGDHQETQYF,TGTGCCACTGATGGTGGGGACCATCAAGAGACCCAGTACTTC
TRBV7-8,TRBD1,TRBJ1-5,-,CASSSGQAPSQPQHF,TGTGCCAGCAGCTCCGGACAGGCGCCATCCCAGCCCCAGCATTTT
TRBV4-1,TRBD1,TRBJ1-2,-,CASSQHVGTGDYGYTF,TGCGCCAGCAGCCAACACGTGGGGACAGGGGATTATGGCTACACCTTC
TRBV6-5,-,TRBJ1-1,-,CASSYSPGQMNTEAFF,TGTGCCAGCAGTTACAGCCCCGGACAGATGAACACTGAAGCTTTCTTT
TRBV7-9,-,TRBJ2-7,-,CASSLEQPEQYF,TGTGCCAGCAGCTTAGAACAACCCGAGCAGTACTTC
TRBV28,TRBD1,TRBJ2-3,-,CASSLITGASTTDTQYF,TGTGCCAGCAGCTTAATTACAGGGGCCTCAACCACAGATACGCAGTATTTT
TRBV5-1,-,TRBJ2-2,once,CASSSPRDTGELFF,TGCGCCAGCAGCTCTCCACGGGACACCGGGGAGCTGTTTTTT
TRBV30,TRBD1,TRBJ2-7,-,CAWSVDRAYEQYF,TGTGCCTGGAGTGTCGACAGGGCCTACGAGCAGTACTTC
TRBV12-5,-,TRBJ1-1,-,CASGPPLGGRAEAFF,TGTGCTAGTGGGCCCCCGCTGGGGGGGCGAGCGGAAGCTTTCTTT
TRBV5-6,TRBD1,TRBJ1-5,once,CASSLDRQGRQPQHF,TGTGCCAGCAGCTTGGACCGACAGGGGCGGCAGCCCCAGCATTTT
TRBV15,-,TRBJ2-1,-,CATSREVPSEDNEQFF,TGTGCCACCAGCAGAGAGGTGCCTAGCGAAGACAATGAGCAGTTCTTC
TRBV13,-,TRBJ2-2,-,CASTRMPGLLTGELFF,TGTGCCAGCACCAGGATGCCTGGACTGTTAACCGGGGAGCTGTTTTTT
TRBV4-1,-,TRBJ1-5,-,CASSQDGRWGNQPQHF,TGCGCCAGCAGCCAAGATGGGAGATGGGGGAATCAGCCCCAGCATTTT
TRBV4-1,-,TRBJ1-3,-,CASSQVGTIYF,TGCGCCAGCAGCCAAGTGGGGACCATATATTTT
TRBV4-1,-,TRBJ1-5,-,CASSHPGENQPQHF,TGCGCCAGCAGCCACCCCGGGGAGAATCAGCCCCAGCATTTT
TRBV5-1,-,TRBJ2-1,-,CASTELRDGYYNEQFF,TGCGCCAGCACCGAACTCCGGGACGGGTATTACAATGAGCAGTTCTTC
TRBV7-8,TRBD2,TRBJ2-3,-,CASSLEGLAVTDTQYF,TGTGCCAGCAGCTTAGAAGGACTAGCGGTTACAGATACGCAGTATTTT
TRBV6-6,-,TRBJ1-1,-,CASSYGGGAFF,TGTGCCAGCAGTTACGGGGGAGGGGCTTTCTTT
TRBV5-6,-,TRBJ2-3,-,CASSLRWESGHTDTQYF,TGTGCCAGCAGCTTGAGATGGGAGAGCGGACACACAGATACGCAGTATTTT
TRBV6-5,-,TRBJ2-5,-,CASKVGSGQETQYF,TGTGCCAGCAAGGTGGGGTCGGGCCAAGAGACCCAGTACTTC
TRBV27,TRBD2,TRBJ2-2,-,CASRNELAGGYTGELFF,TGTGCCAGCAGGAACGAACTAGCGGGAGGATACACCGGGGAGCTGTTTTTT
TRBV4-1,-,TRBJ1-2,-,CASSPIEGRGGGGYTF,TGCGCCAGCAGCCCGATAGAGGGCAGGGGAGGAGGTGGCTACACCTTC
TRBV7-9,-,TRBJ2-5,once,CASSPWTTGETQYF,TGTGCCAGCAGCCCATGGACAACAGGAGAGACCCAGTACTTC
TRBV7-9,TRBD2,TRBJ2-3,-,CASSASGGSTDTQYF,TGTGCCAGCAGCGCTAGCGGGGGAAGCACAGATACGCAGTATTTT
TRBV4-1,-,TRBJ1-1,-,CASGGTGGAEAFF,TGCGCCAGCGGGGGGACGGGGGGTGCTGAAGCTTTCTTT
TRBV19,-,TRBJ2-2,once,CASSIVGTGELFF,TGTGCCAGTAGTATAGTCGGCACCGGGGAGCTGTTTTTT
TRBV5-1,TRBD2,TRBJ2-3,-,CAARGLAGGSTDTQYF,TGCGCCGCGCGAGGGCTAGCGGGAGGGAGCACAGATACGCAGTATTTT
TRBV28,TRBD1,TRBJ2-7,-,CASSLAPGQDSYEQYF,TGTGCCAGCAGTTTAGCTCCGGGACAGGACTCCTACGAGCAGTACTTC
TRBV18,-,TRBJ1-2,-,CASRTHPLYGYTF,TGTGCCAGCCGGACCCACCCCCTCTATGGCTACACCTTC
TRBV7-8,-,TRBJ2-2,-,CASSLIGGGTGELFF,TGTGCCAGCAGCTTAATCGGGGGAGGTACCGGGGAGCTGTTTTTT
TRBV18,-,TRBJ2-1,-,CASSGTGRNEQFF,TGTGCCAGCTCCGGGACCGGACGGAATGAGCAGTTCTTC